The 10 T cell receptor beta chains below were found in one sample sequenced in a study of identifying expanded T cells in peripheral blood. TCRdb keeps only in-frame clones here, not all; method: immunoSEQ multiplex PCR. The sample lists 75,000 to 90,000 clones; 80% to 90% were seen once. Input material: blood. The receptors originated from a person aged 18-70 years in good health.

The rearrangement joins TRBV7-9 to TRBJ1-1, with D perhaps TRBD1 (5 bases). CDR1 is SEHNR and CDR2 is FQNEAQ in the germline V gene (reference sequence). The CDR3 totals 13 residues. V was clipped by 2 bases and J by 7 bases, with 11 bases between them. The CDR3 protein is CASSLQGAGEAFF. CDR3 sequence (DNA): TGTGCCAGCAGCTTACAGGGAGCGGGTGAAGCTTTCTTT.

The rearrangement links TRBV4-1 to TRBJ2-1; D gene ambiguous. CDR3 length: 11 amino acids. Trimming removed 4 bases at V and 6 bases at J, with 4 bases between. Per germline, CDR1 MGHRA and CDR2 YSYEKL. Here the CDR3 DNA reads TGCGCCAGCAGCCCTGGCAATGAGCAGTTCTTC. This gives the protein CASSPGNEQFF.

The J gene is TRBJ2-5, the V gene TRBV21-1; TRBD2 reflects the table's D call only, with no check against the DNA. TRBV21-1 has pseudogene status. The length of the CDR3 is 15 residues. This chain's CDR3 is CASPSLGIGKETQYF. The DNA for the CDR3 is TGTGCCAGCCCTAGCCTTGGGATAGGGAAAGAGACCCAGTACTTC.

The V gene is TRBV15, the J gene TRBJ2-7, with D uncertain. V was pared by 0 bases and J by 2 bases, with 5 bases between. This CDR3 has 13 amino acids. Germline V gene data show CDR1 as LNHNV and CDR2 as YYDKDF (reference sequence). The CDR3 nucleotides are TGTGCCACCAGCAGAGACCCCGCCTACGAGCAGTACTTC. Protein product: CATSRDPAYEQYF. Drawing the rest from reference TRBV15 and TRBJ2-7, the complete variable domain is DAMVIQNPRYQVTQFGKPVTLSCSQTLNHNVMYWYQQKSSQAPKLLFHYYDKDFNNEADTPDNFQSRRPNTSFCFLDIRSPGLGDTAMYLCATSRDPAYEQYFGPGTRLTVT.

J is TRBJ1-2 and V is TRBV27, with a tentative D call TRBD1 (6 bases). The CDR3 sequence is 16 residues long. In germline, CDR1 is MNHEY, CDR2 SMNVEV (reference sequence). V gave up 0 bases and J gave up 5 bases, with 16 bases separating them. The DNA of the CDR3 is TGTGCCAGCAGTTTATCCTTTTCGGGGGCATTGTATGGCTACACCTTC. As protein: CASSLSFSGALYGYTF.

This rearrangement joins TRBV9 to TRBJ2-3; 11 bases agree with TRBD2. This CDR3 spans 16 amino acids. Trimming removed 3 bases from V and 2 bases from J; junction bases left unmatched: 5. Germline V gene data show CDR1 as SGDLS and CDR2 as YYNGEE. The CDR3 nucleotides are TGTGCCAGCAGCGGACTAGCGGGAAAGAACACAGATACGCAGTATTTT. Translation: CASSGLAGKNTDTQYF.

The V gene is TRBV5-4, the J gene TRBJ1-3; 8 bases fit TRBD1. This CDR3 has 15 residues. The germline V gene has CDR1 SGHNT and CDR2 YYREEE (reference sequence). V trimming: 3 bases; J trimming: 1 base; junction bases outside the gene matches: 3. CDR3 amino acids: CASSSRQGSGNTIYF. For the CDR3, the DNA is TGTGCCAGCAGCTCCCGACAGGGGTCTGGAAACACCATATATTTT.

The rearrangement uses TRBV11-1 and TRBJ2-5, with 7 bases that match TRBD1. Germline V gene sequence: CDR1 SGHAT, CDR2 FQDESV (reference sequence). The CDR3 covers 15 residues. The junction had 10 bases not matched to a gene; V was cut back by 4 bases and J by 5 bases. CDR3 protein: CASSSTGYREETQYF. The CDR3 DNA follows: TGTGCCAGCAGCTCGACAGGGTATCGTGAGGAGACCCAGTACTTC. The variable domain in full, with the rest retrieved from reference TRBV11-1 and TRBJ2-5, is EAEVAQSPRYKITEKSQAVAFWCDPISGHATLYWYRQILGQGPELLVQFQDESVVDDSQLPKDRFSAERLKGVDSTLKIQPAELGDSAMYLCASSSTGYREETQYFGPGTRLLVL.

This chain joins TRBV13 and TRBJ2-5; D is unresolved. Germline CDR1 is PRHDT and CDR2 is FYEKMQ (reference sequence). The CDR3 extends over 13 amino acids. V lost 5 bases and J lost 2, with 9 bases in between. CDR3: CASSTTIQETQYF. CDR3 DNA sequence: TGTGCCAGCAGCACGACAATTCAAGAGACCCAGTACTTC.

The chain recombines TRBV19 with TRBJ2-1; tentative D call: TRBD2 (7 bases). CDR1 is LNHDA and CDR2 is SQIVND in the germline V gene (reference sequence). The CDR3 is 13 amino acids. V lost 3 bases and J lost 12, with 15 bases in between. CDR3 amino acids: CASSMGAGARQFF. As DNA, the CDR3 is TGTGCCAGTAGTATGGGGGCGGGAGCGAGGCAGTTCTTC. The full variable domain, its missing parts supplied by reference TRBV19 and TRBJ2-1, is DGGITQSPKYLFRKEGQNVTLSCEQNLNHDAMYWYRQDPGQGLRLIYYSQIVNDFQKGDIAEGYSVSREKKESFPLTVTSAQKNPTAFYLCASSMGAGARQFFGPGTRLTVL.